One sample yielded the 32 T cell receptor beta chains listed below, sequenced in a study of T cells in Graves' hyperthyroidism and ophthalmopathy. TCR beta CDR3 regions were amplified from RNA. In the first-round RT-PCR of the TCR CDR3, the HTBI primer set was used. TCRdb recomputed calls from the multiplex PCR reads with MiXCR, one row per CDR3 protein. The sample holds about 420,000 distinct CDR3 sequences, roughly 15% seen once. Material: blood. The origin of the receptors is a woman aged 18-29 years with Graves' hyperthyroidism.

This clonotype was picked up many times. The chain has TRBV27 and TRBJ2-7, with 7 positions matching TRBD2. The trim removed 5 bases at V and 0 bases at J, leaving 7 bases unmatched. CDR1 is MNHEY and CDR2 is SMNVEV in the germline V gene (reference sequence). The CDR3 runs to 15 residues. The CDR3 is CASSGPGGGSYEQYF. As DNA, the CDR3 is TGTGCCAGCAGTGGACCCGGCGGGGGCTCCTACGAGCAGTACTTC.

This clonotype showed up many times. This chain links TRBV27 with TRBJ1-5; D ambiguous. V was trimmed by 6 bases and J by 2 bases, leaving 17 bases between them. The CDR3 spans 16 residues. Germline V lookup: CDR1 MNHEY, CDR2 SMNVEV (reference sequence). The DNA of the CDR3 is TGTGCCAGCAGGGTTGAGGGCTTAGGTGGCAATCAGCCCCAGCATTTT. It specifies CASRVEGLGGNQPQHF.

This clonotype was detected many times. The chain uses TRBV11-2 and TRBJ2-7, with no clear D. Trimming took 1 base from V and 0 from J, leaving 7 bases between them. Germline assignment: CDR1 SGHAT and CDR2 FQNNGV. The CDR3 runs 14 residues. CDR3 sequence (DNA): TGTGCCAGCAGCTTAGCGTGGCGCTCCTACGAGCAGTACTTC. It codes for CASSLAWRSYEQYF.

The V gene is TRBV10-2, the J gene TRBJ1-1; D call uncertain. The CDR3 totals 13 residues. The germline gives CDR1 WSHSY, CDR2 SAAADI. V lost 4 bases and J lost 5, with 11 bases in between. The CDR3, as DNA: TGCGCCAGCAGTGGAATAACAGTTACTGAAGCTTTCTTT. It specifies CASSGITVTEAFF.

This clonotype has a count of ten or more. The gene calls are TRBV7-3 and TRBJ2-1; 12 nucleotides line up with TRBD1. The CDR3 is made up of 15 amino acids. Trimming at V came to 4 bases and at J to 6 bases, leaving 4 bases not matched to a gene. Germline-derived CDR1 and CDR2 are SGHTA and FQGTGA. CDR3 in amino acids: CASSSLGQGANEQFF. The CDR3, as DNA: TGTGCCAGCAGCTCCCTGGGACAGGGGGCCAATGAGCAGTTCTTC.

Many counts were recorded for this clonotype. Written as DNA, the CDR3 is TGCAGTGCTAGAGATCCGAGCGGCCAAGAGACCCAGTACTTC. Translating it yields CSARDPSGQETQYF. The rearrangement joins TRBV20-1 to TRBJ2-5; tentatively, D is TRBD2 (5 bases). The V end was cut by 0 bases, the J end by 1 base, with 9 bases between. The CDR3 is made up of 14 amino acids. Germline V lookup: CDR1 DFQATT, CDR2 SNEGSKA (reference sequence).

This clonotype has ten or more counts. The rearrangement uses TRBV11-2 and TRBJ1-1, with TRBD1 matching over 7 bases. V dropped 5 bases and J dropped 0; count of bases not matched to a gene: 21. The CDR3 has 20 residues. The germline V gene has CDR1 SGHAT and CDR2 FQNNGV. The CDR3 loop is CASSLGGAGGRLLVNTEAFF. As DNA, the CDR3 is TGTGCCAGCAGCCTAGGGGGGGCAGGGGGTCGGTTGTTGGTGAACACTGAAGCTTTCTTT.

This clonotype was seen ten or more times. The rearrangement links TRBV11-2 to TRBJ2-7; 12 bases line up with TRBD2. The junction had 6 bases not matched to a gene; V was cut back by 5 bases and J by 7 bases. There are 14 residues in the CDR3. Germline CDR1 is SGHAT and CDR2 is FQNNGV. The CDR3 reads CASSPQGLAGEQYF. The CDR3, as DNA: TGTGCCAGCAGCCCCCAAGGACTAGCGGGGGAGCAGTACTTC.

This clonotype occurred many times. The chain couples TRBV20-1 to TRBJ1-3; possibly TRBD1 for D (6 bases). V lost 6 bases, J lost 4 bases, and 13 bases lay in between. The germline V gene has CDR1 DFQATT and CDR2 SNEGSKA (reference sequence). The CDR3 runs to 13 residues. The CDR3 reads CSAGGGGGNTIYF. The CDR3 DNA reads TGCAGTGCAGGGGGGGGAGGAGGAAACACCATATATTTT.

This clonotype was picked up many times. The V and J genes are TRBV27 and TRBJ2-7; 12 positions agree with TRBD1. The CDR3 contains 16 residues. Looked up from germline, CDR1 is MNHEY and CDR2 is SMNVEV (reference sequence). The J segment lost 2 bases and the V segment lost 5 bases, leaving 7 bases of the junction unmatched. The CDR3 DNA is TGTGCCAGCAGTGGCATGTGGGACAGGGGGCCCTACGAGCAGTACTTC. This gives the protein CASSGMWDRGPYEQYF.

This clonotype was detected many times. CDR3 in DNA: TGTGCCAGCATGTCACAGGGGGCTATCACTGAAGCTTTCTTT. Its protein is CASMSQGAITEAFF. The chain uses TRBV2 and TRBJ1-1; 9 bases agree with TRBD1. Germline trimming cut 7 bases from V and 4 bases from J; bases unmatched to any gene: 7. The CDR3 covers 14 residues. Germline V CDR1 and CDR2: SNHLY, FYNNEI.

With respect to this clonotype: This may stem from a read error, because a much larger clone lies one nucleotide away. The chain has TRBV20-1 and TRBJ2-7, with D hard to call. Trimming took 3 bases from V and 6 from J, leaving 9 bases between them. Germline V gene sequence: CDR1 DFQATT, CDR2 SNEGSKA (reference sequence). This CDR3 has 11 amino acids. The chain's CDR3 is CSASSICEQYF. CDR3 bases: TGCAGTGCTAGTTCGATCTGCGAGCAGTACTTC.

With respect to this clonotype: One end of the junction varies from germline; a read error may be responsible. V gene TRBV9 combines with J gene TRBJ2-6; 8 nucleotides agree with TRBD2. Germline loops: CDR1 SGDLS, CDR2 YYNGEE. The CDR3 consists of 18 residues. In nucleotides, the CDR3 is TGTGCCAGCAGCGAGCCAAGCGGGAGAATCTCTGGGGCCAACGTCCCGACTTTC. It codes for CASSEPSGRISGANVPTF.

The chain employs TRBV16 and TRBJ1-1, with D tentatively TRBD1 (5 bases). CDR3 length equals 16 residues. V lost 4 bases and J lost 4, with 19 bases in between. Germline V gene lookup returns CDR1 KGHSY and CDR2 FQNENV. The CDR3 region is CASSRRGRGAGTEAFF. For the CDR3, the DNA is TGTGCCAGCAGCCGTCGAGGTAGGGGCGCTGGCACTGAAGCTTTCTTT.

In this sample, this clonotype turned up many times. CDR3 residues: CAWTGESGNTIYF. CDR3 in DNA: TGTGCCTGGACAGGGGAATCTGGAAACACCATATATTTT. The chain is built from TRBV30 and TRBJ1-3, with a possible D match to TRBD1 (6 bases). Trimming removed 4 bases from V and 1 base from J, with 8 bases in between. The CDR3 runs 13 residues. Germline loops: CDR1 GTSNPN, CDR2 SVGIG (reference sequence).

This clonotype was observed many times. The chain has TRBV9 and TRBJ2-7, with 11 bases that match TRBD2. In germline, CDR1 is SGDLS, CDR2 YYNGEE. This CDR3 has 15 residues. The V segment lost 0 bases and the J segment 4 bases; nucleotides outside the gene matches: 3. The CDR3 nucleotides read TGTGCCAGCAGCGTAGGGCTAGCGGGAGGTTACGAGCAGTACTTC. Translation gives CASSVGLAGGYEQYF.

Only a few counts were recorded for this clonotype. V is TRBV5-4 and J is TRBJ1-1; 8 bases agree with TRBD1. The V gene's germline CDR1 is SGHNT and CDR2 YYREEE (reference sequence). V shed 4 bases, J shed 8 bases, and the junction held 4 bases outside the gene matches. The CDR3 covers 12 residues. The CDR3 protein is CASSPRQGEAFF. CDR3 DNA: TGTGCCAGCAGCCCAAGACAGGGGGAAGCTTTCTTT. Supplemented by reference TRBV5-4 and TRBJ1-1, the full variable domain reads ETGVTQSPTHLIKTRGQQVTLRCSSQSGHNTVSWYQQALGQGPQFIFQYYREEENGRGNFPPRFSGLQFPNYSSELNVNALELDDSALYLCASSPRQGEAFFGQGTRLTVV.

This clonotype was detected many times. The CDR3 DNA reads TGTGCCGGACGACTAGAGGAGCAAGAGACCCAGTACTTC. Its translation is CAGRLEEQETQYF. V is TRBV6-2 or TRBV6-3 and J is TRBJ2-5; perhaps TRBD2 as D (6 bases). The CDR3 runs to 13 residues. Germline V gene lookup returns CDR1 MNHEY and CDR2 SVGEGT. V dropped 11 bases and J dropped 2 bases, with 15 bases sitting between them.

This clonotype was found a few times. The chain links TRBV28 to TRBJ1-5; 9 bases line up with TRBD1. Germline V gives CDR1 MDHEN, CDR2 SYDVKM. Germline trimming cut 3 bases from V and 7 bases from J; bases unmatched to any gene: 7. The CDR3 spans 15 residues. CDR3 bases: TGTGCCAGCAGTTTCGACGGGACAGGGAAACAGCCCCAGCATTTT. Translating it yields CASSFDGTGKQPQHF.

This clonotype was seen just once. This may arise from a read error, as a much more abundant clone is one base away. The CDR3 nucleotides are TGTGCCAGCAACCCCGGGACTAGTGAGCAGTTCTTC. It translates to CASNPGTSEQFF. The genes are TRBV28 and TRBJ2-1, with 8 bases matching TRBD2. V lost 7 bases, J lost 9 bases, and 5 bases stayed unmatched. The CDR3 has 12 residues. From germline, CDR1 is MDHEN and CDR2 SYDVKM.

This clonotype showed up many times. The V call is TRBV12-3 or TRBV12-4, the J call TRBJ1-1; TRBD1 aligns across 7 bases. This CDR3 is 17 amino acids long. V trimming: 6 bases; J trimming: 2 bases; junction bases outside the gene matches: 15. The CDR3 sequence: CASSPLGPRQGNTEAFF. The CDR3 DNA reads TGTGCCAGCAGCCCCCTGGGCCCCCGACAGGGCAACACTGAAGCTTTCTTT.

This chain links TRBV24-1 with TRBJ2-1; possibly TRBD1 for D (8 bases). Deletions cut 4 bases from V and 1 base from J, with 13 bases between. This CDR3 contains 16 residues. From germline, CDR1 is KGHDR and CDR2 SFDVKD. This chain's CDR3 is CATSEDRGGSYNEQFF. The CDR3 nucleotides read TGTGCCACCAGTGAAGACAGGGGAGGGTCCTACAATGAGCAGTTCTTC.

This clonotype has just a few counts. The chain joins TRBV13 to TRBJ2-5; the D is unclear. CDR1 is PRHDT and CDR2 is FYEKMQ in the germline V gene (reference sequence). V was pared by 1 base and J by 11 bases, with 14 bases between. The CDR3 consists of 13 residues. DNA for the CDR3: TGTGCCAGCAGCTTAGCCCGCCGGAGTTTACAGTACTTC. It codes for CASSLARRSLQYF.

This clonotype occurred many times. The CDR3 sequence is CSVRAGGLNTGELFF. The CDR3 DNA sequence: TGCAGTGTCAGAGCCGGGGGCCTGAACACCGGGGAGCTGTTTTTT. The chain employs TRBV20-1 and TRBJ2-2; either TRBD1 or TRBD2 may supply D (6 bases each). CDR1 and CDR2 from the germline V gene are DFQATT and SNEGSKA (reference sequence). CDR3 length: 15 amino acids. V lost 7 bases to trimming and J lost 1 base, with 16 bases between them.

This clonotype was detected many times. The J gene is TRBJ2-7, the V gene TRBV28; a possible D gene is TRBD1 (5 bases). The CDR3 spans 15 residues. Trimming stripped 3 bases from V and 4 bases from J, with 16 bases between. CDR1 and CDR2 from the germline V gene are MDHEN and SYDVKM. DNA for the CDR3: TGTGCCAGCAGTTTGATTGGTCAGGGTGATTACGAGCAGTACTTC. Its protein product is CASSLIGQGDYEQYF.

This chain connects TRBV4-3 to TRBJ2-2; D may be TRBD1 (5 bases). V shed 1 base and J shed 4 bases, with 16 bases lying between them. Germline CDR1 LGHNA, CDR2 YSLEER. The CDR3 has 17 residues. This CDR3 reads CASSQGYRSFGTGELFF. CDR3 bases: TGCGCCAGCAGCCAAGGTTACAGGAGCTTTGGCACCGGGGAGCTGTTTTTT.

CDR3 sequence (DNA): TGTGCCAGCAGTCTCCTCAGCGTCTACAATGAGCAGTTCTTC. It is translated as CASSLLSVYNEQFF. The V and J genes are TRBV28 and TRBJ2-1, with D unclear. The CDR3 covers 14 residues. The germline V and J ends were trimmed by 5 bases and 3 bases, with 11 bases remaining between them. Per the germline V gene, CDR1 is MDHEN and CDR2 is SYDVKM. Full variable domain (remainder filled in from reference TRBV28 and TRBJ2-1): DVKVTQSSRYLVKRTGEKVFLECVQDMDHENMFWYRQDPGLGLRLIYFSYDVKMKEKGDIPEGYSVSREKKERFSLILESASTNQTSMYLCASSLLSVYNEQFFGPGTRLTVL.

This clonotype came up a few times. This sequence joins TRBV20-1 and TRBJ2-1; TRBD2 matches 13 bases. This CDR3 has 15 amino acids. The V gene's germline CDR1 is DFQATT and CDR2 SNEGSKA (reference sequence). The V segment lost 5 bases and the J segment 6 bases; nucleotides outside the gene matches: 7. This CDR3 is CSAQTWTSGSNEQFF. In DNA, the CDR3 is TGCAGTGCTCAAACGTGGACTAGCGGGAGCAATGAGCAGTTCTTC.

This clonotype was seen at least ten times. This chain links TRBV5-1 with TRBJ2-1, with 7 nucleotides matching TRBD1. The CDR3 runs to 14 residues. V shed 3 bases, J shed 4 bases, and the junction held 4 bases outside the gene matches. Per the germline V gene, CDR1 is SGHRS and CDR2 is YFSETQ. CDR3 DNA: TGCGCCAGCAGCTGGACAGGACCTTACAATGAGCAGTTCTTC. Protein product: CASSWTGPYNEQFF.

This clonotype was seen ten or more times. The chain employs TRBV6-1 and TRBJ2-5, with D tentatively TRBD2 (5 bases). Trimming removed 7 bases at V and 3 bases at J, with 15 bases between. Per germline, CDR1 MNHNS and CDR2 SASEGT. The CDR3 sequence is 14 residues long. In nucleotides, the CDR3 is TGTGCCAGCATCTTAGGGAGTTCCAAAGAGACCCAGTACTTC. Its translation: CASILGSSKETQYF.

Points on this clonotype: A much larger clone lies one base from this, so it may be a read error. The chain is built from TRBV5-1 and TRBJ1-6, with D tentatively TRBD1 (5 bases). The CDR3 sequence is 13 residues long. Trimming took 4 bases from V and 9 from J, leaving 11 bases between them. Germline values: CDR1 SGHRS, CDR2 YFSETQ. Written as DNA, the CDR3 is TGCGCCAGCAGCCTGATACAGGCTTCACCCCTCCACTTT. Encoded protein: CASSLIQASPLHF.

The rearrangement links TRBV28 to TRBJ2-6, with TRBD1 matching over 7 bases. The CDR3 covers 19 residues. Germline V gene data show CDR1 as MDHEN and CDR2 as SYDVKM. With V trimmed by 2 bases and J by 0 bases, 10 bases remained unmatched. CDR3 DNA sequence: TGTGCCAGCAGTTTAAGGGGGCAGGGTTCCTTCTCTGGGGCCAACGTCCTGACTTTC. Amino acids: CASSLRGQGSFSGANVLTF. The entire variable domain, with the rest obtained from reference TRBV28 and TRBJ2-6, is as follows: DVKVTQSSRYLVKRTGEKVFLECVQDMDHENMFWYRQDPGLGLRLIYFSYDVKMKEKGDIPEGYSVSREKKERFSLILESASTNQTSMYLCASSLRGQGSFSGANVLTFGAGSRLTVL.